This T cell receptor (beta chain) was sequenced for a study of blood T cell repertoires in COVID-19. Only in-frame clones appear in the TCRdb table, and some are missing; sequencing was by immunoSEQ multiplex PCR. This sample carries around 250,000 clones, around 83% of them seen once, and the ten largest clones take 5.7%. CDR3 length equals 15 residues. V was clipped by 0 bases and J by 3 bases, with 10 bases between them. CDR1 and CDR2 (germline): SGDLS, YYNGEE. The J gene is TRBJ2-1, the V gene TRBV9; D possibly corresponds to TRBD1 (6 bases). Sequenced sample: peripheral blood. The sequence derives from a man of 80 years or more with acute or convalescent COVID-19. CDR3 sequence (DNA): TGTGCCAGCAGCGTAGATTGGGGGCACTACAATGAGCAGTTCTTC. This encodes CASSVDWGHYNEQFF. The entire variable domain, with the rest obtained from reference TRBV9 and TRBJ2-1, is as follows: DSGVTQTPKHLITATGQRVTLRCSPRSGDLSVYWYQQSLDQGLQFLIQYYNGEERAKGNILERFSAQQFPDLHSELNLSSLELGDSALYFCASSVDWGHYNEQFFGPGTRLTVL.